This record looks at one T cell receptor beta chain sequence and its context. Antigen specificity is unknown. These data originate in a study of blood T cells in healthy people across ages. Study background: In model experiments, template switching was able to capture about one barcoded beta molecule for every two T cells that were present. General study findings and limits: Donors of long life had a larger count of naive CD4+ cells and greater diversity than aged donors. Per million T cells, TCR beta diversity dropped roughly linearly as age increased.

This CDR3 has 14 residues. With 7 bases removed from V and 4 bases from J, the gap between germline ends came to 16 bases. Germline CDR1 and CDR2: SEHNR and FQNEAQ (reference sequence). Together with a sample-barcoded 5' primer, a J-beta primer mix was included in a second PCR lasting about 7 to 11 cycles. TCRdb reanalysed the 5' RACE reads using MiXCR and keeps one entry per CDR3 protein. The sample records about 1.8 million distinct CDR3 sequences, around 48% being singletons. V gene TRBV7-9 combines with J gene TRBJ2-5; D unresolved. The clonotype comes from a woman between 40 and 50 years old in good health. The specimen was blood. CDR3 loop: CASNPMASRETQYF. CDR3 coding DNA: TGTGCCAGCAACCCAATGGCATCGCGAGAGACCCAGTACTTC.